This T cell receptor beta chain was recovered during a study of blood T cell repertoires in COVID-19 (dated by TCRdb to the early 2020s). For the study in its entirety: The collaborator samples originated in the United States, Italy and Spain and spanned the acute and convalescent phases of COVID-19. The repertoires were released in a freely available public database meant as a resource for research on the immune response to SARS-CoV-2. The samples were drawn from two sources: the first 160 participants of the ongoing ImmuneRACE study, and 950 to 1,500 subjects contributed by 6 global collaborators. Where HLA class I and class II types were available, the types were taken from metadata supplied by the sample provider, not from assay-based typing. The prospective study material was composed of cDNA or gDNA derived from T cells, B-cell-depleted T cells, or PBMCs. A de-identified subject ID, COVID-19 status, age in years and sex were almost always included in the sample metadata. Deeply sampled blood TCRbeta repertoires from subjects exposed to, actively infected with, or recovered from COVID-19 were included in the dataset.

Turning to this clone: Its target antigen remains unknown. No base qualities exist here, and no much larger clone lies one base off it.

Enrolling through a virtual design, the prospective study's participants ranged in age from roughly 18 to 90 years and lived across more than 20 United States geographic areas. Cohort assignment in the prospective study relied on participant-reported clinical history from a screening survey and a study questionnaire. Mobile phlebotomists in the prospective study collected whole blood, serum and a nasopharyngeal or oropharyngeal swab from every participant. Prospective study participants could optionally give additional blood draws and questionnaires over an approximately two-month period. Before DNA extraction, prospective study blood samples were shipped either frozen or at room temperature. TCRbeta CDR3 regions were amplified from genomic DNA by means of the immunoSEQ Assay, a bias-controlled multiplex PCR. Regarding the original processing steps: Nucleated cell counts per sample were estimated from amplification of reference gene primers within the assay. To quantify the absolute abundance of each unique TCRbeta CDR3 rearrangement, sequence reads were collapsed and filtered. For each sample, productive Simpson clonality was calculated as the square root of Simpson's diversity index over productive rearrangements. Here the immuneACCESS table is served through TCRdb, limited to in-frame sequences with V and J called. Missing clones are a known gap in these copies; in checked studies unresolved V genes cover under half, and the rest lacks a known reason. The V and J calls and the clone size are those of that table, but D and trimming were determined from the DNA. This sample lists under 250,000 clones; 85% were detected once. 9.1% of the sample is held by the ten biggest clonotypes.

Paper-wide results and their limitations: Clinical and demographic metadata were provided uncurated, with the amount varying by source and participant.

The CDR3 runs 13 residues from the cysteine to the phenylalanine. Of all the DNA, just the CDR3 is kept, 39 bases in frame from base 1. Sequences MNHNY (CDR1) and SVGAGI (CDR2) are obtained from the germline V gene (reference sequence). V is shortened by 4 bases, J by 4 bases, and the region joining them spans 10 bases. The rearrangement joined TRBV6-6 to TRBJ1-1, and possibly TRBD1, on 5 matching bases. The source of this sequence is a woman between 50 and 59 years old with acute COVID-19. Sequences were obtained from PBMCs or T cells enriched from blood (not recorded which). The CDR3 reads CASSSTRGTEAFF. The DNA is as follows: TGTGCCAGCAGTTCTACAAGGGGCACTGAAGCTTTCTTT.